The 20 T cell receptor beta chains presented below share a single source sample, sequenced in a study of T cells in Graves' hyperthyroidism and ophthalmopathy (dated by TCRdb to about 2019). The library was obtained by multiplex PCR. Data came from an Illumina HiSeq 2000. TCR beta CDR3 regions were amplified from RNA transcripts. The TCR CDR3 was subjected to a first round of RT-PCR using the HTBI primer set and the Qiagen OneStep RT-PCR kit. TCRdb ran its own pipeline on the public reads, namely fastp trimming at Q25 and MiXCR clone calling, and kept in-frame beta chains. A single entry per CDR3 protein holds the most common genes and DNA from its merged rows. This sample lists about 640,000 distinct CDR3 sequences; around 21% were detected once. The ten largest clones represent 30% to 40% of the sample. The specimen was blood. These receptors were collected from a man aged 25-45 years with Graves' ophthalmopathy.

This clonotype was detected a few times. This chain joins TRBV20-1 and TRBJ2-2, with D hard to call. The CDR3 is made up of 14 amino acids. Germline assignment: CDR1 DFQATT and CDR2 SNEGSKA (reference sequence). The V end lost 6 bases, the J end lost 4 bases, and 15 bases lay between the germline ends. Here the CDR3 DNA reads TGCAGTGCCAAGAGGCAAAGTAGCACCGGGGAGCTGTTTTTT. Translating it yields CSAKRQSSTGELFF.

J is TRBJ1-6 and V is TRBV6-1; TRBD1 aligns across 7 bases. This CDR3 contains 14 residues. Germline CDR1 is MNHNS and CDR2 is SASEGT. The junction had 9 bases not matched to a gene; V was cut back by 6 bases and J by 10 bases. In DNA, the CDR3 is TGTGCCAGCAGCGCTCAGGGGGTCCGGTCACCCCTCCACTTT. This translates into CASSAQGVRSPLHF.

This clonotype was seen ten or more times. J is TRBJ1-1 and V is TRBV20-1; 7 bases match TRBD1. V gave up 6 bases and J gave up 4 bases; unmatched junction bases: 11. The CDR3 loop spans 14 amino acids. CDR1 and CDR2 from the germline V gene are DFQATT and SNEGSKA (reference sequence). CDR3 in DNA: TGCAGTGCATACGAACAGGGGTTGGGCACTGAAGCTTTCTTT. This encodes CSAYEQGLGTEAFF.

This clonotype was seen a few times. The J gene is TRBJ2-7, the V gene TRBV11-2, with TRBD2 matching 9 bases. The CDR3 is 15 residues long. CDR1 and CDR2 (germline): SGHAT, FQNNGV. Losses at the gene ends were 4 bases for V and 4 bases for J; bases not matched to a gene: 8. The CDR3 DNA follows: TGTGCCAGCAGCTCCTTAGCGGGAGCAGTATACGAGCAGTACTTC. As protein: CASSSLAGAVYEQYF.

This clonotype was seen a handful of times. The V call is TRBV29-1, the J call TRBJ2-1; TRBD1 agrees at 8 bases. The CDR3 totals 12 residues. V was pared by 6 bases and J by 15 bases, with 13 bases of the junction left unmatched. Germline lookup yields CDR1 SQVTM and CDR2 ANQGSEA. The CDR3 nucleotides are TGCAGCGTCTTCGTAGGACAGGGAGTTCCGTTCTTC. Encoded protein: CSVFVGQGVPFF.

Concerning this clonotype itself: This sequence may be a read error, since a much larger clone differs from it by one base. The chain links TRBV11-1 to TRBJ2-1; D possibly corresponds to TRBD1 (7 bases). The V end lost 4 bases, the J end lost 0 bases, and 10 bases lay between the germline ends. CDR3 length equals 15 residues. Germline V gene sequence: CDR1 SGHAT, CDR2 FQDESV (reference sequence). The CDR3 nucleotides are TGTGCCAGCAGCTGCGGGACAGTCTCCTACAATGAGCAGTTCTTC. Its protein is CASSCGTVSYNEQFF.

Only a few counts were recorded for this clonotype. This rearrangement joins TRBV9 to TRBJ1-1; TRBD1 matches 7 bases. Per germline, CDR1 SGDLS and CDR2 YYNGEE. The CDR3 runs 14 residues. V trimming: 2 bases; J trimming: 3 bases; junction bases outside the gene matches: 4. The CDR3 nucleotides read TGTGCCAGCAGCGTCAGGGGGGTTGACACTGAAGCTTTCTTT. This gives the protein CASSVRGVDTEAFF.

This clonotype was seen a handful of times. The chain has TRBV5-1 and TRBJ2-7; TRBD2 matches at 10 bases. Germline lookup yields CDR1 SGHRS and CDR2 YFSETQ. The CDR3 is 13 residues long. V trimming: 4 bases; J trimming: 6 bases; junction bases outside the gene matches: 4. CDR3 bases: TGCGCCAGCAGCCGAGCGGGAGGGATCGAGCAGTACTTC. It yields the protein CASSRAGGIEQYF.

This clonotype was seen a few times. V and J are TRBV6-2 or TRBV6-3 and TRBJ2-7; 11 positions agree with TRBD2. The germline CDR1 and CDR2 sequences are MNHEY and SVGEGT. This CDR3 spans 15 amino acids. Trimming at V came to 4 bases and at J to 6 bases, leaving 8 bases not matched to a gene. CDR3 DNA: TGTGCCAGCAGTTTAACTAGCGGGAGAGTGTCCGAGCAGTACTTC. It specifies CASSLTSGRVSEQYF.

This clonotype was recorded many times. The V and J genes are TRBV5-1 and TRBJ2-1; D call uncertain. Trimming took off 4 bases at V and 7 bases at J, with 9 bases between the two ends. This CDR3 is built from 12 residues. CDR1 is SGHRS, CDR2 YFSETQ, per germline. The CDR3 protein is CASSVGSNEQFF. In DNA, the CDR3 is TGCGCCAGCAGCGTTGGCAGTAATGAGCAGTTCTTC.

The rearrangement joins TRBV4-2 to TRBJ2-3; 8 bases fit TRBD2. The CDR3 has 16 residues. CDR1 is LGHNA, CDR2 YNFKEQ, per germline. With 4 bases clipped from V and 4 bases from J, the junction kept 10 bases outside the gene matches. The CDR3 DNA is TGTGCCAGCAGCCGGAAAGCGGGAGAAAATGCAGATACGCAGTATTTT. Protein: CASSRKAGENADTQYF.

V and J are TRBV5-6 and TRBJ2-7, with D hard to call. Germline-derived CDR1 and CDR2 are SGHDT and YYEEEE. The CDR3 spans 16 residues. Trimming removed 2 bases from V and 6 bases from J, with 21 bases in between. This chain's CDR3 is CASSFLADEAPSEQYF. The CDR3 DNA reads as TGTGCCAGCAGCTTCCTCGCGGATGAAGCCCCTAGCGAGCAGTACTTC.

The rearrangement links TRBV5-6 to TRBJ2-7; D is tentatively TRBD1 or TRBD2 (5 bases each). The CDR3 totals 14 residues. From germline, CDR1 is SGHDT and CDR2 YYEEEE. V dropped 4 bases and J dropped 3 bases, with 14 bases sitting between them. CDR3 sequence reads: CASSENRDRYEQYF. In DNA, the CDR3 is TGTGCCAGCAGCGAGAACCGGGACCGCTACGAGCAGTACTTC.

V usage is TRBV6-1 and J usage is TRBJ1-1, with D possibly TRBD1 on 6 matching bases. CDR1 is MNHNS, CDR2 SASEGT, per germline. This CDR3 region has 18 residues. With 8 bases removed from V and 0 bases from J, the gap between germline ends came to 25 bases. The CDR3: CASSRWADSPPLNTEAFF. CDR3 in DNA: TGTGCCAGCTCCCGTTGGGCGGACAGTCCCCCCTTGAACACTGAAGCTTTCTTT.

This clonotype was seen at least ten times. The V and J genes are TRBV7-2 and TRBJ2-1; 12 bases align to TRBD1. There are 19 residues in the CDR3. Germline V gives CDR1 SGHTA, CDR2 FQGNSA. V trimming: 5 bases; J trimming: 7 bases; junction bases outside the gene matches: 18. This CDR3 is CASSTTGQGARRERNEQFF. The CDR3 region has the DNA TGTGCCAGCAGCACGACGGGACAGGGGGCGCGTCGGGAGAGGAATGAGCAGTTCTTC.

This clonotype occurred a few times. The CDR3 protein is CASSKTGDENTIYF. The CDR3 region has the DNA TGTGCCAGCTCCAAGACAGGGGATGAAAACACCATATATTTT. The rearrangement joins TRBV18 to TRBJ1-3, with 8 bases aligning to TRBD1. The CDR3 consists of 14 residues. The V gene end was trimmed by 6 bases and the J gene end by 6 bases; junction bases not matched to a gene: 7. CDR1 is KGHSH and CDR2 is LQKENI in the germline V gene. Using reference TRBV18 and TRBJ1-3 for the parts outside the CDR3, the full variable domain is NAGVMQNPRHLVRRRGQEARLRCSPMKGHSHVYWYRQLPEEGLKFMVYLQKENIIDESGMPKERFSAEFPKEGPSILRIQQVVRGDSAAYFCASSKTGDENTIYFGEGSWLTVV.

In the case of this clonotype: An end of the junction differs from the germline gene, which may be a read error. V usage is TRBV12-3 or TRBV12-4 and J usage is TRBJ1-4; D is unresolved. The CDR3 runs 10 residues. CDR3 DNA sequence: TGTGTCAGCTTTCGAGAAAAACTGTTTTTT. This translates into CVSFREKLFF.

J is TRBJ1-6 and V is TRBV28, with TRBD1 identical over 9 bases. The CDR3 totals 15 residues. Looked up from germline, CDR1 is MDHEN and CDR2 is SYDVKM. V trimming: 6 bases; J trimming: 10 bases; junction bases outside the gene matches: 10. The CDR3 DNA reads as TGTGCCAGCAGATACCGGGACAGGGTAACCTCACCCCTCCACTTT. It yields the protein CASRYRDRVTSPLHF.

The chain links TRBV27 to TRBJ1-6; the match to TRBD1 covers 7 bases. Germline CDR1 and CDR2: MNHEY and SMNVEV (reference sequence). The CDR3 loop spans 17 amino acids. The V segment lost 3 bases and the J segment 10 bases; nucleotides outside the gene matches: 15. The CDR3 DNA reads TGTGCCAGCAGTTTCGGGGGGCCTGACAGGGCAGGATCACCCCTCCACTTT. Translated, it gives CASSFGGPDRAGSPLHF.

This clonotype has just a few counts. The rearrangement joins TRBV28 to TRBJ2-6; 7 nucleotides line up with TRBD1. V lost 6 bases and J lost 0; bases outside the gene matches: 5. The V gene's germline CDR1 is MDHEN and CDR2 SYDVKM. The CDR3 consists of 16 residues. CDR3 DNA: TGTGCCAGCAGGACAGGGCTTGGCTCTGGGGCCAACGTCCTGACTTTC. This gives the protein CASRTGLGSGANVLTF.